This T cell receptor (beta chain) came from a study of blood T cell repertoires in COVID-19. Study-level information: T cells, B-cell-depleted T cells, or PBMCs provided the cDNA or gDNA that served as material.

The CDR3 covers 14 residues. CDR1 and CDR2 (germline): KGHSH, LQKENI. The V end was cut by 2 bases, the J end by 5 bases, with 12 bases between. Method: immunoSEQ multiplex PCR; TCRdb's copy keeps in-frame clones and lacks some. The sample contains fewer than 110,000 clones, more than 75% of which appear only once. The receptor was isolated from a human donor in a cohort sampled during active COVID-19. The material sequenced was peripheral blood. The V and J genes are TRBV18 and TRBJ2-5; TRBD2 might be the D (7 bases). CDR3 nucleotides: TGTGCCAGCTCACCATCGGGGGGCGTGGAGACCCAGTACTTC. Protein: CASSPSGGVETQYF.